Below are 22 T cell receptor beta chains sequenced from a single sample in a study of blood T cells in healthy people across ages (dated by TCRdb to between 2015 and 2016). The library was built by means of 5' RACE. This sample was sequenced with an Illumina HiSeq 2500. The second PCR ran for roughly 7 to 12 cycles and used a J-beta primer mix along with a sample-barcoded 5' primer. TCRdb ran its own pipeline on the public reads, namely fastp trimming at Q25 and MiXCR clone calling, and kept in-frame beta chains. Rows with a matching CDR3 protein are joined into one entry that keeps the most common DNA and genes. The sample table records 1.5 million to 2 million distinct CDR3 sequences; about 35% of these occur just once. The leading ten clones occupy around 11% of the sample. The sample consisted of blood. Every receptor here comes from a woman aged 25 to 45 in good health.

Only a few counts were recorded for this clonotype. The chain links TRBV7-3 to TRBJ2-5, with D perhaps TRBD1 (6 bases). CDR1 SGHTA and CDR2 FQGTGA come from the germline V gene. The CDR3 loop spans 13 amino acids. The V and J ends lost 5 bases and 11 bases respectively, with 18 bases between them. CDR3 DNA sequence: TGTGCCAGCAGCCAGGACGGGACAACGGGGCAGTACTTC. Translation gives CASSQDGTTGQYF.

The CDR3 loop is CSARSPGAPNTGELFF. The DNA for the CDR3 is TGCAGTGCTAGATCCCCAGGGGCTCCGAACACCGGGGAGCTGTTTTTT. V usage is TRBV20-1 and J usage is TRBJ2-2; D perhaps matches TRBD1 (6 bases). CDR1 DFQATT and CDR2 SNEGSKA come from the germline V gene (reference sequence). Between the trimmed V and J ends, which lost 2 bases and 0 bases, there was a span of 13 bases. The CDR3 spans 16 residues.

The chain couples TRBV18 to TRBJ2-6, with a possible D match to TRBD1 (6 bases). Germline lookup yields CDR1 KGHSH and CDR2 LQKENI. The V gene lost 4 bases and the J gene lost 2 bases, with 18 bases spanning the gap. This CDR3 comprises 18 residues. The CDR3 region is CASSLWGRDTPGANVLTF. CDR3 in DNA: TGTGCCAGCTCACTTTGGGGCAGGGACACACCTGGGGCCAACGTCCTGACTTTC. The whole variable domain, remainder taken from reference TRBV18 and TRBJ2-6, is NAGVMQNPRHLVRRRGQEARLRCSPMKGHSHVYWYRQLPEEGLKFMVYLQKENIIDESGMPKERFSAEFPKEGPSILRIQQVVRGDSAAYFCASSLWGRDTPGANVLTFGAGSRLTVL.

This clonotype was detected a few times. The chain joins TRBV6-4 to TRBJ2-7, with a tentative D call TRBD2 (6 bases). Germline V gene data show CDR1 as MRHNA and CDR2 as SNTAGT. The CDR3 runs to 14 residues. V was shortened by 6 bases and J by 2 bases, with 14 bases between the two germline ends. CDR3 in amino acids: CASSPSSGPYEQYF. The CDR3 DNA reads TGTGCCAGCAGCCCTAGTAGCGGCCCCTACGAGCAGTACTTC.

This clonotype turned up a few times. The V gene is TRBV7-3, the J gene TRBJ2-6; TRBD1 agrees at 10 bases. The V and J ends lost 5 bases and 2 bases, in that order; junction bases with no gene match: 6. The germline CDR1 and CDR2 sequences are SGHTA and FQGTGA. The CDR3 is 17 residues long. The CDR3 spells CASSGRDRGTGANVLTF. The CDR3 nucleotides are TGTGCCAGCAGCGGGCGGGACAGGGGTACTGGGGCCAACGTCCTGACTTTC.

V gene TRBV21-1 combines with J gene TRBJ2-1; no DNA check was done on the table's D call, TRBD2. TRBV21-1 is noted as a pseudogene. The CDR3 totals 14 residues. CDR3 amino acids: CASSKSPGRNEQFF. The CDR3 nucleotides read TGTGCCAGCAGCAAAAGTCCAGGGAGAAATGAGCAGTTCTTC.

This clonotype came up a few times. The V call is TRBV2, the J call TRBJ2-1, with TRBD2 as a possible D gene (5 bases). V lost 5 bases and J 7 bases, leaving 15 bases between the germline ends. The CDR3 extends over 14 amino acids. Germline lookup yields CDR1 SNHLY and CDR2 FYNNEI. CDR3 protein: CASSTGNRGNEQFF. Here the CDR3 DNA reads TGTGCCAGCAGTACCGGGAATAGAGGGAATGAGCAGTTCTTC.

This clonotype was seen more than once but under ten times. CDR3 in DNA: TGTGCCAGCAGTTCTTACCCGAACAATGAGCAGTTCTTC. Translating gives CASSSYPNNEQFF. The V gene is TRBV27, the J gene TRBJ2-1; D is uncertain. This CDR3 spans 13 amino acids. Trimming took off 4 bases at V and 5 bases at J, with 9 bases between the two ends. Germline CDR1 MNHEY, CDR2 SMNVEV (reference sequence).

This clonotype was detected a few times. The chain recombines TRBV27 with TRBJ2-5; 7 nucleotides match TRBD2. Trimming removed 5 bases from V and 2 bases from J; junction bases left unmatched: 5. Germline-derived CDR1 and CDR2 are MNHEY and SMNVEV (reference sequence). This CDR3 comprises 14 residues. Here the CDR3 reads CASSPYGGQETQYF. The DNA for the CDR3 is TGTGCCAGCAGTCCCTACGGGGGGCAAGAGACCCAGTACTTC.

This clonotype has at least ten counts. The CDR3 loop is CSVKTSGETQYF. DNA of the CDR3: TGCAGCGTTAAGACTAGCGGAGAGACCCAGTACTTC. V and J are TRBV29-1 and TRBJ2-5, with 9 bases identical to TRBD2. Trimming cost V 5 bases and J 4 bases; bases outside gene matches: 2. The CDR3 sequence is 12 residues long. CDR1 and CDR2 (germline): SQVTM, ANQGSEA.

The chain joins TRBV6-5 to TRBJ2-2; D remains ambiguous. The germline V and J ends were trimmed by 6 bases and 8 bases, with 16 bases remaining between them. The CDR3 runs 14 residues. In germline, CDR1 is MNHEY, CDR2 SVGAGI. The CDR3, as DNA: TGTGCCAGCAGCCCAACGGGTGGGGTAGGGGAGCTGTTTTTT. Translated, it gives CASSPTGGVGELFF.

This chain joins TRBV24-1 and TRBJ2-5; 8 positions match TRBD2. This CDR3 contains 17 residues. V trimming: 1 base; J trimming: 3 bases; junction bases outside the gene matches: 9. Looked up from germline, CDR1 is KGHDR and CDR2 is SFDVKD. CDR3 DNA sequence: TGTGCCACCAGTGATTTTACTAGCGGCTCAATCGAAGAGACCCAGTACTTC. This sequence encodes CATSDFTSGSIEETQYF.

The chain links TRBV5-6 to TRBJ2-5; perhaps TRBD2 as D (6 bases). The CDR3 contains 13 residues. Trimming took 0 bases from V and 7 from J, leaving 10 bases between them. CDR1 and CDR2 from the germline V gene are SGHDT and YYEEEE. The CDR3 reads CASSLGRDRTQYF. CDR3 nucleotide sequence: TGTGCCAGCAGCTTGGGGAGGGACCGGACCCAGTACTTC. Full variable domain (rest looked up from reference TRBV5-6 and TRBJ2-5): DAGVTQSPTHLIKTRGQQVTLRCSPKSGHDTVSWYQQALGQGPQFIFQYYEEEERQRGNFPDRFSGHQFPNYSSELNVNALLLGDSALYLCASSLGRDRTQYFGPGTRLLVL.

This clonotype has more than one count but fewer than ten. The CDR3 here is CSASWGLGQPQHF. The CDR3 nucleotides are TGCAGTGCTAGTTGGGGGTTAGGGCAGCCCCAGCATTTT. The V and J genes are TRBV20-1 and TRBJ1-5, with TRBD1 as a possible D gene (5 bases). Germline V CDR1 and CDR2: DFQATT, SNEGSKA (reference sequence). The CDR3 totals 13 residues. V was pared by 3 bases and J by 7 bases, with 13 bases between.

The sample holds a few counts of this clonotype. V usage is TRBV6-5 and J usage is TRBJ2-3, with 7 bases fitting TRBD1. There are 15 residues in the CDR3. The V gene's germline CDR1 is MNHEY and CDR2 SVGAGI. Losses at the gene ends were 4 bases for V and 1 base for J; bases not matched to a gene: 5. CDR3 region: CASSSTGSGTDTQYF. The CDR3 DNA is TGTGCCAGCAGTTCGACAGGGTCTGGCACAGATACGCAGTATTTT.

The chain joins TRBV12-3 or TRBV12-4 to TRBJ1-6; D might be TRBD1 (6 bases). The CDR3 has 15 amino acids. With 6 bases removed from V and 8 bases from J, the gap between germline ends came to 17 bases. This CDR3 is CASSRRTAVDSPLHF. The CDR3 coding sequence is TGTGCCAGCAGCCGCCGGACAGCCGTTGATTCACCCCTCCACTTT.

This chain uses TRBV5-1 with TRBJ2-4; D remains ambiguous. The J call may not be correct, given that the DNA end is closer to TRBJ2-7. Germline loops: CDR1 SGHRS, CDR2 YFSETQ. CDR3 size: 15 residues. The CDR3 protein is CASSLARPSYYEQYF. The CDR3 DNA reads TGCGCCAGCAGCTTGGCAAGGCCCTCCTACTACGAGCAGTACTTC.

This clonotype appeared a few times. This rearrangement joins TRBV20-1 to TRBJ1-2; TRBD1 aligns across 7 bases. Germline V gene data show CDR1 as DFQATT and CDR2 as SNEGSKA (reference sequence). The length of the CDR3 is 16 residues. With 5 bases clipped from V and 5 bases from J, the junction kept 17 bases outside the gene matches. CDR3 nucleotides: TGCAGTGCTGGACCGGTACAGGGGATTTCGGCGTATGGCTACACCTTC. This codes for CSAGPVQGISAYGYTF.

This chain connects TRBV3-1 to TRBJ1-2; the D is unclear. This CDR3 region has 12 residues. Germline V gene data show CDR1 as LGHDT and CDR2 as YNNKEL (reference sequence). V gave up 4 bases and J gave up 8 bases, with 11 bases separating them. DNA of the CDR3: TGTGCCAGCAGCCCCGGTCCTCAAGGCTACACCTTC. Translation gives CASSPGPQGYTF.

J is TRBJ1-2 and V is TRBV4-1; TRBD1 matches at 8 bases. V lost 1 base and J lost 4; bases outside the gene matches: 5. The CDR3 spans 15 residues. CDR1 MGHRA and CDR2 YSYEKL come from the germline V gene. The CDR3 loop is CASSQGGQAIYGYTF. The CDR3 DNA reads TGCGCCAGCAGCCAAGGGGGACAGGCCATCTATGGCTACACCTTC.

This clonotype was counted ten times or more. The CDR3, as DNA: TGCAGTGCTAGAGATTATAGGACACCCGCTAACTATGGCTACACCTTC. Amino acid sequence: CSARDYRTPANYGYTF. The chain has TRBV20-1 and TRBJ1-2, with D maybe TRBD1 (5 bases). This CDR3 has 16 residues. V dropped 0 bases and J dropped 0 bases, with 14 bases sitting between them. Germline-derived CDR1 and CDR2 are DFQATT and SNEGSKA (reference sequence).

This clonotype was picked up one time. This rearrangement joins TRBV2 to TRBJ1-2, with 9 nucleotides matching TRBD1. The germline V gene has CDR1 SNHLY and CDR2 FYNNEI. Trimming took 5 bases from V and 8 from J; bases not matched to a gene: 9. The CDR3 runs to 14 residues. CDR3: CASSPRTGVGGYTF. DNA for the CDR3: TGTGCCAGCAGTCCCCGGACAGGGGTTGGAGGCTACACCTTC.